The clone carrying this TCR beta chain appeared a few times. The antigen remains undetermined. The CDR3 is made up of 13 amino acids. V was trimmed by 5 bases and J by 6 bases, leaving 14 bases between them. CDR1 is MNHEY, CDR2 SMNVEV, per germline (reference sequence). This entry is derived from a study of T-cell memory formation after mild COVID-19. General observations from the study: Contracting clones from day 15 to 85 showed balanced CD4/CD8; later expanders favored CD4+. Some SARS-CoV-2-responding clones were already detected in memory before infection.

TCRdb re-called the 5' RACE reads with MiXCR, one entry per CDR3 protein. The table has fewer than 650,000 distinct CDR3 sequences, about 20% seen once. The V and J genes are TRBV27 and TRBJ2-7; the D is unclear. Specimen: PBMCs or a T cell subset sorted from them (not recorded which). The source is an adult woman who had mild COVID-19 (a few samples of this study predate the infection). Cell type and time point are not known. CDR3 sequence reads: CASSPLRPVEQYF. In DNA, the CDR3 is TGTGCCAGCAGTCCTCTTCGCCCAGTCGAGCAGTACTTC.